This T cell receptor (beta chain) stems from a study of cytomegalovirus exposure and HLA in healthy donors. V shed 3 bases, J shed 0 bases, and the junction held 5 bases outside the gene matches. CDR1 is GTSNPN and CDR2 is SVGIG in the germline V gene (reference sequence). The CDR3 length is 15 residues. This clone showed up just a few times. Both 60 Vbeta primers and 13 Jbeta primers went into the PCR. Measured with immunoSEQ multiplex PCR; TCRdb has only the in-frame clones, and not every one. The sample lists approximately 160,000 clones; 65% to 70% were seen once. Sequencing was performed on PBMCs. V gene TRBV30 combines with J gene TRBJ1-5; TRBD1 aligns across 7 bases. This receptor was taken from a woman younger than 35 in good health and CMV-seropositive. The CDR3 DNA reads TGTGCCTGGAGCCGGGACAGATATAGCAATCAGCCCCAGCATTTT. Its translation: CAWSRDRYSNQPQHF.